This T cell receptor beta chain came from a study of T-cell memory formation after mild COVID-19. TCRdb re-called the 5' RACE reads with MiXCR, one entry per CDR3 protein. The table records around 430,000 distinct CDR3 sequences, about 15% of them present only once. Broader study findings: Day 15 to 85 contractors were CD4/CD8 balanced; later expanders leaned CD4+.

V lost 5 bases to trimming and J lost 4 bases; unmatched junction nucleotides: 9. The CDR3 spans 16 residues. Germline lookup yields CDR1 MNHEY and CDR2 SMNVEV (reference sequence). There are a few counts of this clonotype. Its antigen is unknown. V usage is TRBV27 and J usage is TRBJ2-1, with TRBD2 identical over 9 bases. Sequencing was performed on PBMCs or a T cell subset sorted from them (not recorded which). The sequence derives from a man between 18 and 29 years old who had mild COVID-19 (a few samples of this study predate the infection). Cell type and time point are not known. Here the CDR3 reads CASSPGASGEYNEQFF. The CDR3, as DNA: TGTGCCAGCAGTCCTGGGGCTAGCGGGGAATACAATGAGCAGTTCTTC.